The sequence of this TCR beta chain was determined in a study of T cells in Graves' hyperthyroidism and ophthalmopathy. General study results and limits: Blood also contained most expanded thyroid clonotypes above 0.001. A 13 V-J model separated ophthalmopathy from stable hyperthyroidism.

Note on this clonotype: The antigen is undetermined.

Template material for amplifying TCR beta CDR3 regions consisted of RNA transcripts. Carried out on the TCR CDR3, a first-round RT-PCR used the HTBI primer set. TCRdb passed the multiplex PCR reads through MiXCR, listing each CDR3 protein once. The sample contains around 340,000 distinct CDR3 sequences, roughly 17% of which appear only once. Exclusion criteria comprised uncontrolled infection, other autoimmune disease, pregnancy or lactation. This CDR3 spans 19 amino acids. J lost 5 bases, V lost 1 base, and 15 bases had no gene match. Per the germline V gene, CDR1 is LNHDA and CDR2 is SQIVND (reference sequence).

The receptor comes from a man aged 25-45 years with Graves' hyperthyroidism. The specimen was blood. The chain employs TRBV19 and TRBJ1-5; 9 bases map to TRBD1. CDR3 nucleotide sequence: TGTGCCAGTAGTATAGCCCCTTTTCCGGGACAGGGTCTCCATCAGCCCCAGCATTTT. Its translation is CASSIAPFPGQGLHQPQHF.